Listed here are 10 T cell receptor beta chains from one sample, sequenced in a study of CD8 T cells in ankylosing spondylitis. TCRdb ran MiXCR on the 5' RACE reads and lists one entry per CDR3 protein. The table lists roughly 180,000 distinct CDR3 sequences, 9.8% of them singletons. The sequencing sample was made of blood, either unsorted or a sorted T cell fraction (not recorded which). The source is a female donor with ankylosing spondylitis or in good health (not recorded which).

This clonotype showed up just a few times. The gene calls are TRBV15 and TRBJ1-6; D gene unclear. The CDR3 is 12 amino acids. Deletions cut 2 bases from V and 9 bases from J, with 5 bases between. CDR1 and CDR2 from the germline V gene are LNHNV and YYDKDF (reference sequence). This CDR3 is CATSRYPSPLHF. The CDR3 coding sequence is TGTGCCACCAGCAGATACCCTTCACCCCTCCACTTT.

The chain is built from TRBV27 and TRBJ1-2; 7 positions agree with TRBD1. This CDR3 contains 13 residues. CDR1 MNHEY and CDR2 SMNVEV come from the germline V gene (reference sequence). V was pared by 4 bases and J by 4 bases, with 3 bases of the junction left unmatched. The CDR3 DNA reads TGTGCCAGCAGTTCAGGGGGTATCTATGGCTACACCTTC. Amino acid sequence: CASSSGGIYGYTF.

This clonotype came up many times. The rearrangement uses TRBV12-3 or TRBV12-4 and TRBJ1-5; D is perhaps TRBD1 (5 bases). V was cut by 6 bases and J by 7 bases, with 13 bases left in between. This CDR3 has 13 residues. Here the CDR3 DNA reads TGTGCCAGCAGCACAGGAGGTAGGCAGCCCCAGCATTTT. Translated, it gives CASSTGGRQPQHF.

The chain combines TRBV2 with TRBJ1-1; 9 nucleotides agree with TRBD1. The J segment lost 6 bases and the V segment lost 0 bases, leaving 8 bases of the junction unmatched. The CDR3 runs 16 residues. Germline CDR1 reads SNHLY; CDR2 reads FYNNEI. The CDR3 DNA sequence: TGTGCCAGCAGTGAAGCGCTTCTGGGGGACAGGGCTGAAGCTTTCTTT. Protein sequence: CASSEALLGDRAEAFF.

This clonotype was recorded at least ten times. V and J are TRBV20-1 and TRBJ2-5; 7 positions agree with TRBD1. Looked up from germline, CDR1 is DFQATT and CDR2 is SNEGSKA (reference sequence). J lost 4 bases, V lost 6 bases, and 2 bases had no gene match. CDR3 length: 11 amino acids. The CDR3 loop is CSAPGGETQYF. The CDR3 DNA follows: TGCAGTGCCCCAGGGGGAGAGACCCAGTACTTC.

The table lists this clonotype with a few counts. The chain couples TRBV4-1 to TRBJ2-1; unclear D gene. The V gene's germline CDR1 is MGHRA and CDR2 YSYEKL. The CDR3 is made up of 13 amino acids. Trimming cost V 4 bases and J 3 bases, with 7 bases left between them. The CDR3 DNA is TGCGCCAGCAGCCGAGCCGGCTACAATGAGCAGTTCTTC. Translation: CASSRAGYNEQFF.

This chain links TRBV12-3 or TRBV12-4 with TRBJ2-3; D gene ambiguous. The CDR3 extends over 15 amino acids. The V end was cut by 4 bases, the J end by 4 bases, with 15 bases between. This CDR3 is CASSSRNLPSDTQYF. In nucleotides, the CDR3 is TGTGCCAGCAGTTCCCGGAACCTTCCCTCAGATACGCAGTATTTT.

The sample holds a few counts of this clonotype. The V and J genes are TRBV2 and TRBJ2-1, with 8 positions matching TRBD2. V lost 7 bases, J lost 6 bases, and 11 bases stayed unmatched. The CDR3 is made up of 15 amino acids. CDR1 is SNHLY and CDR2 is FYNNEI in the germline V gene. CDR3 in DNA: TGTGCCAGCACCACCCGGGAGGGTAGGGTCAATGAGCAGTTCTTC. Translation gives CASTTREGRVNEQFF.

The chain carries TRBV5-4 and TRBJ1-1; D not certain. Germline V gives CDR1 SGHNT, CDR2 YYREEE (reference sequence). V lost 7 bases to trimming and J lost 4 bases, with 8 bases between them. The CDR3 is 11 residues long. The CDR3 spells CASGEGTEAFF. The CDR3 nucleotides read TGTGCCAGCGGGGAGGGCACTGAAGCTTTCTTT.

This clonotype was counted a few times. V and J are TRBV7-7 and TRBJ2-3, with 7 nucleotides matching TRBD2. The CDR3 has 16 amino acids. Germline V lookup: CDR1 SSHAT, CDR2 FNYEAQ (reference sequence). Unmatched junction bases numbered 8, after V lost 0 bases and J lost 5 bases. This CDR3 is CASSLAAGSTLDTQYF. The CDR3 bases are TGTGCCAGCAGCTTAGCAGCGGGGTCCACTTTAGATACGCAGTATTTT.